This TCR beta chain was retrieved from a study of blood T cell repertoires in COVID-19. On the study more broadly: Specimens from acute and convalescent COVID-19 originated in the United States, Italy and Spain. PBMCs, B-cell-depleted T cells, or T cells provided the cDNA or gDNA that made up the material.

In the original processing: Reference gene primer amplification yielded estimated nucleated cell counts. Produced via immunoSEQ multiplex PCR; TCRdb's table is partial and in-frame only. V, J and clone size are taken as reported in that table, and D and trimming were inferred from the DNA itself. The sample lists hundreds of thousands of clones; around four fifths were seen once. The CDR3 has 16 residues. V shed 4 bases and J shed 4 bases, with 17 bases lying between them. Germline V gives CDR1 LGHNA, CDR2 YNFKEQ. The chain carries TRBV4-2 and TRBJ2-1, with D tentatively TRBD2 (5 bases). This TCR was sampled from a woman aged 80 or over with acute or convalescent COVID-19. Sequencing was done on a sample of peripheral blood. The chain's CDR3 is CASSPVSTRSYNEQFF. The CDR3 DNA sequence: TGTGCCAGCAGCCCGGTATCCACTAGATCATACAATGAGCAGTTCTTC.